Given below is one T cell receptor beta chain in context. Its antigen remains unidentified. The record has no base qualities; no much larger clone is one base away. These data originate in a study of T-cell reconstitution after alpha-beta-depleted transplantation in children (dated by TCRdb to 2015 to 2016). Describing the broader study: T-cell immune reconstitution after TCRalphabeta/CD19-depleted allogeneic hematopoietic cell transplantation in children was quantitatively tracked in the study by means of TCR repertoire profiling.

Receptors were amplified or captured by PCR. Sequencing was performed on an Illumina HiSeq 2500. TCR library preparation used molecular barcoding, with unique molecular identifiers applied to normalize quantification of the TCRbeta repertoire. TCRdb redid the processing of the public reads, applying fastp at Q25 and MiXCR, and retained in-frame beta chains. Here each entry gathers all rows of one CDR3 protein and keeps the most common genes and DNA. The sample has a few hundred thousand distinct CDR3 sequences on record, about 9.4% of them singletons. Roughly 2.5% of the sample is in the top ten clones. Including cysteine and phenylalanine, the CDR3 has 14 amino acids. Here the CDR3 DNA is all that survives: 42 bases in frame from base 1. The germline V gene encodes CDR1 SQVTM and CDR2 ANQGSEA. V is cut by 1 base and J by 3 bases, and the space between the germline ends is 13 bases.

The starting material was PBMCs from the stem cell graft donor, obtained from the stem cell graft. This receptor was taken from a human donor who donated a stem cell graft to a child with acute lymphoblastic leukemia. This receptor chain uses TRBV29-1 and TRBJ2-7, with the D segment identity uncertain. The CDR3 sequence is CSVEGRRVNYEQYF. The sequenced DNA is TGCAGCGTTGAAGGGCGCCGGGTCAACTACGAGCAGTACTTC.